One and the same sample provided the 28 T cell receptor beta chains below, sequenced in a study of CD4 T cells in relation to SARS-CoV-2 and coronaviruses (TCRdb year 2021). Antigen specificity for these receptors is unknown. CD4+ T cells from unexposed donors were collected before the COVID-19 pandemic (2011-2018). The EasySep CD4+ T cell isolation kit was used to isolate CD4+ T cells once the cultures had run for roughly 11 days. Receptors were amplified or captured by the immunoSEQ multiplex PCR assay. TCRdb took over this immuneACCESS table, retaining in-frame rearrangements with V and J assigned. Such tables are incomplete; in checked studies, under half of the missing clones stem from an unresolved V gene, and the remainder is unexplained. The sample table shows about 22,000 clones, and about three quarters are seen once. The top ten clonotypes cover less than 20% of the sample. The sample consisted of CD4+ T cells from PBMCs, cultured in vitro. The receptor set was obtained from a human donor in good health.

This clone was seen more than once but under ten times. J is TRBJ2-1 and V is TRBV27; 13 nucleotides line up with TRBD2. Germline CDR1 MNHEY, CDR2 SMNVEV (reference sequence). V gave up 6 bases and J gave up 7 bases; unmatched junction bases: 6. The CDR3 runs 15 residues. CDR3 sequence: CASRTGLAGTNEQFF. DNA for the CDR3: TGTGCCAGCAGAACGGGACTAGCGGGGACTAATGAGCAGTTCTTC.

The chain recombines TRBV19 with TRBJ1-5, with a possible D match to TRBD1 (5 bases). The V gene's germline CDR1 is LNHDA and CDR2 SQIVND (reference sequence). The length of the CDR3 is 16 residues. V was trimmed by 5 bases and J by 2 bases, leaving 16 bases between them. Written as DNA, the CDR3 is TGTGCCAGTAGTGTGACCTGGGGCCCTGGCAATCAGCCCCAGCATTTT. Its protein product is CASSVTWGPGNQPQHF.

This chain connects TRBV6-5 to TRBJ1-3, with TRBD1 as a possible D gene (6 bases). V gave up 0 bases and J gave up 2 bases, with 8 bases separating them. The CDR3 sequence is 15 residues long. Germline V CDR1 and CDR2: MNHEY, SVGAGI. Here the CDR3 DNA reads TGTGCCAGCAGTTACTCCCCAGGGGCTGGAAACACCATATATTTT. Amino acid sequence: CASSYSPGAGNTIYF.

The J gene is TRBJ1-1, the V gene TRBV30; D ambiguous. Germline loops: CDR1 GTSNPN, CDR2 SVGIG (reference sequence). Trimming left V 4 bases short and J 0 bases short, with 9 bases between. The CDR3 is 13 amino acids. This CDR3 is CAWNRIMNTEAFF. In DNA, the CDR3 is TGTGCCTGGAATAGGATCATGAACACTGAAGCTTTCTTT.

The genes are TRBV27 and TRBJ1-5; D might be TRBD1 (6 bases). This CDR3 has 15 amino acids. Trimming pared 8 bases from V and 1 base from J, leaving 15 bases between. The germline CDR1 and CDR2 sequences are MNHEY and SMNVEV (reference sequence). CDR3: CASRRGQGSNQPQHF. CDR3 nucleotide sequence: TGTGCCAGCCGGCGGGGTCAGGGGAGCAATCAGCCCCAGCATTTT.

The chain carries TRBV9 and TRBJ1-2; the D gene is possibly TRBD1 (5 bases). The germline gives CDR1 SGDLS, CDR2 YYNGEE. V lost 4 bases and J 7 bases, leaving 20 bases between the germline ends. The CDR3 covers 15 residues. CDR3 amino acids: CASSSGGERYSGYTF. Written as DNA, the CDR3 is TGTGCCAGCAGCTCGGGGGGGGAACGTTACTCTGGCTACACCTTC.

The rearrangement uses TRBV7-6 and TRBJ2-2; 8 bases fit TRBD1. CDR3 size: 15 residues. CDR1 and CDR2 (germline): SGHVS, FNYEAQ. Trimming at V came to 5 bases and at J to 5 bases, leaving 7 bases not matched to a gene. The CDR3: CASSPGQGGTGELFF. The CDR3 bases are TGTGCCAGCAGCCCCGGACAGGGCGGGACCGGGGAGCTGTTTTTT.

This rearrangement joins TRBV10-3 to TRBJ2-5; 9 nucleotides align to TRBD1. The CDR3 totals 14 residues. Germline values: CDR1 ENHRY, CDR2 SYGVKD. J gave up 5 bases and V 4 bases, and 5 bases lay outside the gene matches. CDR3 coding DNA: TGTGCCATCAGTGGAACAGGGGGCGGGGAGACCCAGTACTTC. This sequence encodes CAISGTGGGETQYF.

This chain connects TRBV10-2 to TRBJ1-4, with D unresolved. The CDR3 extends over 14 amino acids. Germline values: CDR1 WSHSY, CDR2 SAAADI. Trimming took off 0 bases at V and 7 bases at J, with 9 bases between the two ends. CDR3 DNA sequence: TGCGCCAGCAGTGAGTCAGGGTTAGGTGAAAAACTGTTTTTT. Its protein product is CASSESGLGEKLFF.

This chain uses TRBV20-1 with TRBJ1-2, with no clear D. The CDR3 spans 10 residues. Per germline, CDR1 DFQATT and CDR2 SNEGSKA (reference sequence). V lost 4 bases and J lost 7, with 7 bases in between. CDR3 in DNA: TGCAGTGCTAATATCGCTGGCTACACCTTC. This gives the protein CSANIAGYTF.

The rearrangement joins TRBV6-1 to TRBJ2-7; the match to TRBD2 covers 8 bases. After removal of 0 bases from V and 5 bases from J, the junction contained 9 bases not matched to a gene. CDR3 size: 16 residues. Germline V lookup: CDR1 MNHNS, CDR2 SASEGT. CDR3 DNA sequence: TGTGCCAGCAGTGAAGCGCTTCTGAGCGGGAGTGACGAGCAGTACTTC. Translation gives CASSEALLSGSDEQYF.

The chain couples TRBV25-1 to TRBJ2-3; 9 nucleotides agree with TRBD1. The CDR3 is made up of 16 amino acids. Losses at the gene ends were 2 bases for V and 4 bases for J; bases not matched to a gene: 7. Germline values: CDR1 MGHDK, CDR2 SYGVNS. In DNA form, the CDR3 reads TGTGCCAGCAGTGAAACCGGGACAGGGTATCCAGATACGCAGTATTTT. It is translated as CASSETGTGYPDTQYF.

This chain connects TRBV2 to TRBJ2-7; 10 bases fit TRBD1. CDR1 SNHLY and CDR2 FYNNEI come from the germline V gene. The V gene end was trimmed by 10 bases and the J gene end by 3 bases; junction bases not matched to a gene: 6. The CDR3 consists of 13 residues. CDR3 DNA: TGTGCCACGGGGGACAGGGGAGGCTACGAGCAGTACTTC. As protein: CATGDRGGYEQYF.

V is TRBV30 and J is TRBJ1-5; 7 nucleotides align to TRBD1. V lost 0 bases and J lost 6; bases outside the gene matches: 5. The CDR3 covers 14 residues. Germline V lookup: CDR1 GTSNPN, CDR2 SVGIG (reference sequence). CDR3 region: CAWSVQQGTQPQHF. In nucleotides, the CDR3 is TGTGCCTGGAGTGTACAACAGGGGACTCAGCCCCAGCATTTT.

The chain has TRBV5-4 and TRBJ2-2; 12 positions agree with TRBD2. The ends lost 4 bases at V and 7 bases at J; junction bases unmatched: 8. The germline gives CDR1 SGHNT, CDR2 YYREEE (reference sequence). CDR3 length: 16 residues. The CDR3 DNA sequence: TGTGCCAGCAGCCAGGGACTAGCGGGTGATAACGGGGAGCTGTTTTTT. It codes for CASSQGLAGDNGELFF.

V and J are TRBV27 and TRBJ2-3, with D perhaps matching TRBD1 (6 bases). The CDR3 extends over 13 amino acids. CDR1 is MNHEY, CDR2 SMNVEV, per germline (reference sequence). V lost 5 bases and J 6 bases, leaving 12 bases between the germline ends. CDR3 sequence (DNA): TGTGCCAGCAGTCTGGGACATATCGATACGCAGTATTTT. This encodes CASSLGHIDTQYF.

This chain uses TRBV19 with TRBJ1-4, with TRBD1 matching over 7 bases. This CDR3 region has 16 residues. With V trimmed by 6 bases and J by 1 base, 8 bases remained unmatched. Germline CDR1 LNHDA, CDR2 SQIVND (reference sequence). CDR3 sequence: CASRGTGVITNEKLFF. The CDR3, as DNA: TGTGCCAGTAGAGGAACAGGGGTTATAACTAATGAAAAACTGTTTTTT.

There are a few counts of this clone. Written as DNA, the CDR3 is TGTGCCAGCAGCGCCTCAGGAGCGAACACCGGGGAGCTGTTTTTT. This sequence encodes CASSASGANTGELFF. V usage is TRBV9 and J usage is TRBJ2-2; D remains unclear. The CDR3 is 15 amino acids. From germline, CDR1 is SGDLS and CDR2 YYNGEE. Trimming shortened V by 3 bases and J by 0 bases, and 9 bases separated the two germline ends.

CDR3 bases: TGCGCCAGCAGCTTAACAGGGACTGGGGCCAACGTCCTGACTTTC. The encoded protein is CASSLTGTGANVLTF. This sequence joins TRBV5-1 and TRBJ2-6; maybe TRBD1 (6 bases). V lost 2 bases and J lost 2, with 8 bases in between. The germline CDR1 and CDR2 sequences are SGHRS and YFSETQ. This CDR3 contains 15 residues.

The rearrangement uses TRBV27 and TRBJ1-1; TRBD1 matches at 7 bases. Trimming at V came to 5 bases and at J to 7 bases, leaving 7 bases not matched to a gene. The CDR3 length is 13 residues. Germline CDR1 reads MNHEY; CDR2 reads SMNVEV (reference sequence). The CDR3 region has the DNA TGTGCCAGCAGTACGGACAGGACCCATGAAGCTTTCTTT. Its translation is CASSTDRTHEAFF.

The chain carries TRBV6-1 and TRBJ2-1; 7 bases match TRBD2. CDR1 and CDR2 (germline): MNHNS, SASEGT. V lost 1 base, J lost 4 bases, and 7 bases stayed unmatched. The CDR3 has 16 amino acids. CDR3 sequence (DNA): TGTGCCAGCAGTGAAGGATTCCGGGACTATTACAATGAGCAGTTCTTC. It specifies CASSEGFRDYYNEQFF.

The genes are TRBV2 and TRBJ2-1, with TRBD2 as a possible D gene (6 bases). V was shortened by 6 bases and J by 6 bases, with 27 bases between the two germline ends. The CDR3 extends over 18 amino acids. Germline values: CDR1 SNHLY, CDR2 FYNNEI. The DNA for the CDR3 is TGTGCCAGCAGCCAGCTGATGGGGCCGGGACTTGTTGGCAATGAGCAGTTCTTC. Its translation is CASSQLMGPGLVGNEQFF.

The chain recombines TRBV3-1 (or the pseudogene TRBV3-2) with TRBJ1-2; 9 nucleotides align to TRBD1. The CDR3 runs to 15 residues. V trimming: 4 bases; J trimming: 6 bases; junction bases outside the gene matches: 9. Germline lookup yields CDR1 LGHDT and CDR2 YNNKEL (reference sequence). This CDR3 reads CASSPGWTGVNGYTF. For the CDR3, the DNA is TGTGCCAGCAGCCCAGGCTGGACAGGGGTCAATGGCTACACCTTC.

The CDR3 loop reads CAWGWGNPSQPQHF. In DNA form, the CDR3 reads TGTGCCTGGGGTTGGGGGAATCCCAGTCAGCCCCAGCATTTT. V and J are TRBV30 and TRBJ1-5, with D tentatively TRBD1 (5 bases). This CDR3 is built from 14 residues. The V gene's germline CDR1 is GTSNPN and CDR2 SVGIG (reference sequence). V was pared by 5 bases and J by 6 bases, with 17 bases between. Full variable domain (rest looked up from reference TRBV30 and TRBJ1-5): SQTIHQWPATLVQPVGSPLSLECTVEGTSNPNLYWYRQAAGRGLQLLFYSVGIGQISSEVPQNLSASRPQDRQFILSSKKLLLSDSGFYLCAWGWGNPSQPQHFGDGTRLSIL.

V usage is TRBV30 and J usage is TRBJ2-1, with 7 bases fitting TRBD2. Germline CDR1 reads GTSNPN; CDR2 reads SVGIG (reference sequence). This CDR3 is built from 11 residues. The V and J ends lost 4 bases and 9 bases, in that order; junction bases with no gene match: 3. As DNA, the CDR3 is TGTGCCTGGACGGGGGGAGGTGAGCAGTTCTTC. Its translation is CAWTGGGEQFF.

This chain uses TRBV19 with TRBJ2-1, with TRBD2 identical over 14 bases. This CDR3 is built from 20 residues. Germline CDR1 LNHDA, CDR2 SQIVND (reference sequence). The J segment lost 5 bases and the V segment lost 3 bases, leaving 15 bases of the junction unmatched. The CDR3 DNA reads TGTGCCAGTAGTATCAGGGGGACTAGCGGGAGAGGTTTAATGGACAATGAGCAGTTCTTC. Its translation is CASSIRGTSGRGLMDNEQFF.

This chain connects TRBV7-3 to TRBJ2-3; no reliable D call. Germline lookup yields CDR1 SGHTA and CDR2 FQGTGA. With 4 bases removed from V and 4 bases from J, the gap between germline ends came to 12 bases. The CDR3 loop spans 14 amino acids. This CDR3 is CASSSHVSADTQYF. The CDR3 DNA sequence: TGTGCCAGCAGCTCACACGTCAGTGCAGATACGCAGTATTTT. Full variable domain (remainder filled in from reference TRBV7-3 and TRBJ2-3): GAGVSQTPSNKVTEKGKYVELRCDPISGHTALYWYRQSLGQGPEFLIYFQGTGAADDSGLPNDRFFAVRPEGSVSTLKIQRTERGDSAVYLCASSSHVSADTQYFGPGTRLTVL.

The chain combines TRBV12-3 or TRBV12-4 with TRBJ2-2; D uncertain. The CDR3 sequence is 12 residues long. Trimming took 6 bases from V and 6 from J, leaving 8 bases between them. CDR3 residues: CASSSDSGELFF. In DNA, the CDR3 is TGTGCCAGCAGCTCAGATTCCGGGGAGCTGTTTTTT.